The 10 T cell receptor beta chains below come from one sample, sequenced in a study of cytomegalovirus exposure and HLA in healthy donors (TCRdb year 2017). Libraries were made using the immunoSEQ multiplex PCR assay. A mixture of 60 forward primers for TCR Vbeta segments and 13 reverse primers for TCR Jbeta segments was used in the multiplex PCR. The table was pulled from immuneACCESS by TCRdb, which kept in-frame rearrangements only. Such tables lose some clones; where checked, under half of the loss comes from unresolved V genes, and the rest has no known cause. Across this sample there are 190,000 or so clones, with about four fifths seen only once. Around 1.4% of the sample belongs to the ten largest clones. The sequencing sample was made of PBMCs. These receptors came from a girl aged 10-17 years in good health and CMV-seropositive.

V and J are TRBV4-1 and TRBJ1-6, with 7 bases fitting TRBD1. This CDR3 has 17 residues. Looked up from germline, CDR1 is MGHRA and CDR2 is YSYEKL. Unmatched junction bases numbered 9, after V lost 1 base and J lost 6 bases. For the CDR3, the DNA is TGCGCCAGCAGCCAAGTCGGGACAGAACTACCTAATTCACCCCTCCACTTT. Residues: CASSQVGTELPNSPLHF.

The chain is built from TRBV4-1 and TRBJ2-1, with 8 bases lining up with TRBD2. CDR1 and CDR2 from the germline V gene are MGHRA and YSYEKL. The CDR3 extends over 17 amino acids. The V segment lost 4 bases and the J segment 9 bases; nucleotides outside the gene matches: 17. The CDR3 reads CASSPEDSGGGAGEQFF. In DNA form, the CDR3 reads TGCGCCAGCAGCCCAGAGGATTCGGGGGGGGGTGCGGGTGAGCAGTTCTTC.

The genes are TRBV9 and TRBJ2-5; 7 nucleotides line up with TRBD1. The CDR3 consists of 13 residues. V trimming: 7 bases; J trimming: 4 bases; junction bases outside the gene matches: 7. CDR1 SGDLS and CDR2 YYNGEE come from the germline V gene. The chain's CDR3 is CASSFRGLETQYF. CDR3 in DNA: TGTGCCAGCTCCTTCAGGGGGTTAGAGACCCAGTACTTC.

The rearrangement uses TRBV7-8 and TRBJ1-3; tentatively, D is TRBD1 (5 bases). The length of the CDR3 is 15 residues. V was shortened by 7 bases and J by 2 bases, with 15 bases between the two germline ends. Germline lookup yields CDR1 SGHVS and CDR2 FQNEAQ. In nucleotides, the CDR3 is TGTGCCAGCACCGAAGGGGTGGTCGCTGGAAACACCATATATTTT. Translated: CASTEGVVAGNTIYF.

The chain joins TRBV27 to TRBJ1-5; the match to TRBD1 covers 8 bases. The J segment lost 5 bases and the V segment lost 5 bases, leaving 8 bases of the junction unmatched. This CDR3 comprises 15 residues. Germline loops: CDR1 MNHEY, CDR2 SMNVEV (reference sequence). The CDR3 spells CASSGGTGPDQPQHF. In nucleotides, the CDR3 is TGTGCCAGCAGTGGGGGGACAGGCCCGGATCAGCCCCAGCATTTT.

The chain recombines TRBV6-4 with TRBJ1-1, with TRBD1 identical over 8 bases. Germline trimming cut 0 bases from V and 3 bases from J; bases unmatched to any gene: 6. Germline V gene sequence: CDR1 MRHNA, CDR2 SNTAGT. This CDR3 spans 16 amino acids. The CDR3 DNA reads as TGTGCCAGCAGTGACTCTCTGGACAGGGTAGACACTGAAGCTTTCTTT. It translates to CASSDSLDRVDTEAFF.

Only one count was recorded for this clone. This sequence joins TRBV2 and TRBJ2-1, with D perhaps TRBD1 (6 bases). Between the trimmed V and J ends, which lost 11 bases and 3 bases, there was a span of 11 bases. The CDR3 loop spans 12 amino acids. Germline V CDR1 and CDR2: SNHLY, FYNNEI. CDR3 nucleotide sequence: TGTGCCCACCGGGACAACTACAATGAGCAGTTCTTC. Protein sequence: CAHRDNYNEQFF.

This clone was recorded a few times. The chain combines TRBV6-1 with TRBJ2-6; weak D call: TRBD1 (6 bases). V dropped 1 base and J dropped 2 bases, with 15 bases sitting between them. Germline V lookup: CDR1 MNHNS, CDR2 SASEGT. The CDR3 sequence is 18 residues long. The CDR3 loop reads CASSEGFVGGPGANVLTF. CDR3 in DNA: TGTGCCAGCAGTGAAGGGTTCGTAGGGGGACCTGGGGCCAACGTCCTGACTTTC.

V gene TRBV6-5 combines with J gene TRBJ2-7; 9 nucleotides line up with TRBD1. V shed 0 bases, J shed 1 base, and the junction held 4 bases outside the gene matches. Germline lookup yields CDR1 MNHEY and CDR2 SVGAGI. The CDR3 spans 16 residues. For the CDR3, the DNA is TGTGCCAGCAGTTACTCCGGACAGGGGCGGTCCTACGAGCAGTACTTC. Amino acid sequence: CASSYSGQGRSYEQYF.

The CDR3 sequence is CASSSGQPSRNEQFF. The CDR3 DNA reads TGTGCCAGCAGCTCCGGACAGCCCAGTAGAAATGAGCAGTTCTTC. The chain recombines TRBV7-9 with TRBJ2-1; tentative D call: TRBD1 (6 bases). The CDR3 is 15 residues long. The germline V and J ends were trimmed by 4 bases and 7 bases, with 17 bases remaining between them. From germline, CDR1 is SEHNR and CDR2 FQNEAQ (reference sequence).